This T cell receptor beta chain was identified during a study of T cells after yellow fever vaccination. General study findings and limits: Secondary responses were weaker yet peaked faster, day 5 versus 15. The booster response re-showed most primary clones: approximately 97% CD4, approximately 90% CD8.

This CDR3 region has 16 residues. The V gene's germline CDR1 is SGHKS and CDR2 YYEKEE (reference sequence). V was trimmed by 0 bases and J by 6 bases, leaving 18 bases between them. Points on this clonotype: Antigen: not known.

TCRdb itself ran the 5' RACE reads through MiXCR, one entry per CDR3 protein. The sample includes a few hundred thousand distinct CDR3 sequences, about 6.6% of them seen just once. This chain uses TRBV5-5 with TRBJ2-5, with a tentative D call TRBD2 (7 bases). The origin of this receptor is a man aged 18 to 30 who received the YFV17D yellow fever vaccine. Sequenced here: PBMCs, sampled roughly 46 days after the first yellow fever vaccination. The CDR3 loop reads CASSLAEGGFSKTQYF. The CDR3 bases are TGTGCCAGCAGCTTGGCCGAGGGGGGGTTCAGTAAGACCCAGTACTTC.